In this sample, the clone carrying this T cell receptor beta chain turned up a few times. Its antigen is still unknown. A much bigger clone sits one base away, suggesting this may be a read error. The CDR3 ends on some other residue instead of the conserved phenylalanine or tryptophan, so this is likely a read error. The data stem from a study of metastatic and nonmetastatic thyroid tumors. As for the study in general: Blood and tumor or nodule tissue repertoires from malignant and benign thyroid patients were compared. Notes on the study in general: Benign nodules were reported to have significantly lower TCR beta diversity than malignant thyroid tumors, in blood and tumor.

Under the authors' procedure: To classify distant metastasis in papillary thyroid cancer, a model was built from CDR3 differences across clinicopathological groups. TCRdb reassembled clones from the PCR reads with MiXCR. TCRdb assigned the V and J calls; the authors' analysis was not used. The sample yields tens of thousands of clones, about 13% seen once. Thyroid surgery was preceded by no treatment in any patient. The CDR3 length is 15 residues. CDR1 is MNHEY and CDR2 is SVGEGT in the germline V gene. Trimming cost V 8 bases and J 2 bases, with 17 bases left between them. The chain has TRBV6-2 or TRBV6-3 and TRBJ2-3; D is uncertain. The clonotype originates from a female donor with papillary thyroid cancer or a benign thyroid nodule (not recorded which). Some clones in this sample may be carry-over from other donors' samples. The sequenced sample was blood. The CDR3 reads CASGSLQAFTDTQYL. For the CDR3, the DNA is TGTGCCAGCGGCTCCTTGCAGGCCTTCACAGATACGCAGTATCTT.